The TCR beta chain under discussion was sequenced for a study of cytomegalovirus exposure and HLA in healthy donors. Broader study findings: A later analysis reportedly identified an Asian-associated ancestry cluster as carrying fewer N-insertions than the approximately 640-donor mean. Later analysis associated a missense DCLRE1C variant with TCR beta V- and J-gene trimming. The classifier reportedly diagnosed cytomegalovirus status with high sensitivity and specificity.

Germline V CDR1 and CDR2: KGHSH, LQKENI. V lost 6 bases and J 4 bases, leaving 16 bases between the germline ends. The CDR3 length is 15 residues. This clone was found a few times. Its specificity is not known. The PCR had 60 Vbeta and 13 Jbeta primers. Assay: immunoSEQ multiplex PCR; the TCRdb copy retains only in-frame clones and omits some. The sample records roughly 97,000 clones, roughly 9.1% being singletons. The clonotype comes from a man aged 35 to 55 in good health and CMV-seropositive. This chain uses TRBV18 with TRBJ1-5; D remains unclear. The sequenced material came from PBMCs. CDR3 bases: TGTGCCAGCTCTGAGGGTCCTCCTTCAAATCAGCCCCAGCATTTT. It encodes CASSEGPPSNQPQHF.